This entry is about one T cell receptor (beta chain). What it binds is unknown. The junction departs from the called germline gene at one end, perhaps through a read error. These data belong to a study of blood T cells in healthy people across ages. The second PCR ran roughly 6 to 11 cycles with a sample-barcoded 5' primer and J-beta primers. TCRdb passed the 5' RACE reads through MiXCR, listing each CDR3 protein once. Here the sample spans 450,000 to 700,000 distinct CDR3 sequences, about 25% being singletons. General study results and limits: Naive and antigen-experienced cells were not separated, limiting conclusive comparison. The study regarded diversity estimates from one million T cells as underestimates. TCR beta diversity tracked closely with naive T cell percentage.

The CDR3 consists of 15 residues. Germline CDR1 MNHNY, CDR2 SVGAGI (reference sequence). The sample was blood. This chain links TRBV6-6 with TRBJ1-1, with 11 bases aligning to TRBD1. This clonotype was sampled from a woman in her 70s in good health. The CDR3 nucleotides are TGCGCCAGCATATCAAGAGGACAGGGGGCCACTGAAGCTTTCTTT. It specifies CASISRGQGATEAFF.